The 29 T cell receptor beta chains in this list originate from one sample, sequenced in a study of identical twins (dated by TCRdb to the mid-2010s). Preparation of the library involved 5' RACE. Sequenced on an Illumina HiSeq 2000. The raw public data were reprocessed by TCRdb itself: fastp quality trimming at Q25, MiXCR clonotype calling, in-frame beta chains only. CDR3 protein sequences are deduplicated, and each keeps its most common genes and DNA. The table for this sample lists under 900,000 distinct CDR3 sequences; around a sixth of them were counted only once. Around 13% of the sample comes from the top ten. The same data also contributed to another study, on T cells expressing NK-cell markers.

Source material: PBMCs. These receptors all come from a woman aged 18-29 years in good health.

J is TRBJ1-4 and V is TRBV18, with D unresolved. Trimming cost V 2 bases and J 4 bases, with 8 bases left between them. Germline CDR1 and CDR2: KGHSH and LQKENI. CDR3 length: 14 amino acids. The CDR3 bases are TGTGCCAGCTCACCATACGGGGATAATGAAAAACTGTTTTTT. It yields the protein CASSPYGDNEKLFF.

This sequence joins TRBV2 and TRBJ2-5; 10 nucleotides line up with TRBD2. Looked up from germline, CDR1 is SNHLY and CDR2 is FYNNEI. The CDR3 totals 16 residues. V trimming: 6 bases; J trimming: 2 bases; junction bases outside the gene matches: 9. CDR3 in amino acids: CASSRMGLAMQETQYF. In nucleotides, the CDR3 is TGTGCCAGCAGCCGAATGGGACTAGCGATGCAAGAGACCCAGTACTTC.

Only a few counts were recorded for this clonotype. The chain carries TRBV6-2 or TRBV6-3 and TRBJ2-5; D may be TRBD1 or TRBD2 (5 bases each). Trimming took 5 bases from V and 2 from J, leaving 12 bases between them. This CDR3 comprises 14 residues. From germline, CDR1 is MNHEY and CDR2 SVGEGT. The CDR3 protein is CASSGRGLQETQYF. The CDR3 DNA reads TGTGCCAGCAGTGGCCGGGGCCTTCAAGAGACCCAGTACTTC.

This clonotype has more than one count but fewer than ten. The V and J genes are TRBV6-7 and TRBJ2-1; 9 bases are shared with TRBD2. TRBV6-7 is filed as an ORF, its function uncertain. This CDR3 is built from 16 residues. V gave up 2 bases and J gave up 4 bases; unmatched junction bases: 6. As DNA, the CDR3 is TGTGCCAGCAGTTACCCTCACGGACTAGCGTACAATGAGCAGTTCTTC. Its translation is CASSYPHGLAYNEQFF.

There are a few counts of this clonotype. CDR3 sequence: CASSLRRGGVWRDEQFF. CDR3 nucleotide sequence: TGTGCCAGCAGTTTAAGGAGGGGGGGCGTATGGCGTGATGAGCAGTTCTTC. The chain has TRBV12-3 or TRBV12-4 and TRBJ2-1; possibly TRBD2 for D (7 bases). This CDR3 is 17 amino acids long. The V end was cut by 2 bases, the J end by 8 bases, with 22 bases between.

CDR3 residues: CAITGREGKTYEQYF. The CDR3 DNA reads as TGTGCCATCACAGGGAGGGAGGGCAAGACCTACGAGCAGTACTTC. V is TRBV10-3 and J is TRBJ2-7; 7 bases agree with TRBD2. V lost 7 bases, J lost 2 bases, and 11 bases stayed unmatched. The CDR3 has 15 residues. Germline lookup yields CDR1 ENHRY and CDR2 SYGVKD.

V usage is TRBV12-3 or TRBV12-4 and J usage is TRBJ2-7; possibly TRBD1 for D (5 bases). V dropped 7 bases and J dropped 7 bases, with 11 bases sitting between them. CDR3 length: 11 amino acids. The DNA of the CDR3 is TGTGCCAGCACCTATTCAGGGGAGCAGTACTTC. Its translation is CASTYSGEQYF.

This CDR3 is CASSTGPPAAGELFF. The CDR3 nucleotides are TGTGCCAGCAGTACGGGACCCCCCGCGGCGGGGGAGCTGTTTTTT. The chain recombines TRBV12-3 or TRBV12-4 with TRBJ2-2; D assignment may be TRBD1 or TRBD2 (5 bases each). Trimming cost V 5 bases and J 8 bases, with 18 bases left between them. The CDR3 spans 15 residues.

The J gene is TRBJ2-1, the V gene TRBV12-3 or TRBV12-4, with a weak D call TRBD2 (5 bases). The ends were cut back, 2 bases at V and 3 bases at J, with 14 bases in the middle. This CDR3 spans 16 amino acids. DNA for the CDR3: TGTGCCAGCAGTTTATGGCGCGGGCGAGACTACAATGAGCAGTTCTTC. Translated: CASSLWRGRDYNEQFF.

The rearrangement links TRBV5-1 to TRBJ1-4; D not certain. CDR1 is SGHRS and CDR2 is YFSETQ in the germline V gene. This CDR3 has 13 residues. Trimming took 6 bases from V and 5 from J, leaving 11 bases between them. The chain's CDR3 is CASKIGQNEKLFF. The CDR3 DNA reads TGCGCCAGCAAGATCGGGCAAAATGAAAAACTGTTTTTT.

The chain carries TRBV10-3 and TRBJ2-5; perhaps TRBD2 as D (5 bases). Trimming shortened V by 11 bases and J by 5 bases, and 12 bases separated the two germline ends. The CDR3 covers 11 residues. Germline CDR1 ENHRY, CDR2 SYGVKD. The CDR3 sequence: CALGDSETQYF. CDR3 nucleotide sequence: TGTGCCCTCGGGGATTCGGAGACCCAGTACTTC.

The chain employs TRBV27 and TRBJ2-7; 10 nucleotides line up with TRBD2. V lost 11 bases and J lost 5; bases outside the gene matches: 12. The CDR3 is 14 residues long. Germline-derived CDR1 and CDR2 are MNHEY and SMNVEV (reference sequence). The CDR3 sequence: CAGHQSGRAHEQYF. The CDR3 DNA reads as TGTGCCGGGCACCAAAGCGGGAGGGCCCACGAGCAGTACTTC.

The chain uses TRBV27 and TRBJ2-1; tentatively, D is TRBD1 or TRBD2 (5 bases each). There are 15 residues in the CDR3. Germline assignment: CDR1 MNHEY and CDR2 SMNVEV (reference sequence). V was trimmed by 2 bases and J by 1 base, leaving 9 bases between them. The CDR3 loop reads CASSLRGESYNEQFF. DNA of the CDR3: TGTGCCAGCAGTTTAAGAGGGGAATCCTACAATGAGCAGTTCTTC.

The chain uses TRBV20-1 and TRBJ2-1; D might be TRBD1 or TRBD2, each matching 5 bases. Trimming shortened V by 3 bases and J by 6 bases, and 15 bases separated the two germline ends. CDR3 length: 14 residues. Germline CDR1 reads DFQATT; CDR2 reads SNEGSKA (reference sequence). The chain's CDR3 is CSARGTEPTNEQFF. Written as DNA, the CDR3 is TGCAGTGCTAGGGGGACGGAGCCTACCAATGAGCAGTTCTTC.

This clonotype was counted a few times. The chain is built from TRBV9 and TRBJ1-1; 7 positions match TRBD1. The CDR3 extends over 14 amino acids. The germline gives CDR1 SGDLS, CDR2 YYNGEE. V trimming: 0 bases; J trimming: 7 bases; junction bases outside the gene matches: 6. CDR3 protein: CASSVGVRDSEAFF. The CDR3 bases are TGTGCCAGCAGCGTAGGAGTAAGGGACAGTGAAGCTTTCTTT. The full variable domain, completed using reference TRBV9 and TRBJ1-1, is DSGVTQTPKHLITATGQRVTLRCSPRSGDLSVYWYQQSLDQGLQFLIQYYNGEERAKGNILERFSAQQFPDLHSELNLSSLELGDSALYFCASSVGVRDSEAFFGQGTRLTVV.

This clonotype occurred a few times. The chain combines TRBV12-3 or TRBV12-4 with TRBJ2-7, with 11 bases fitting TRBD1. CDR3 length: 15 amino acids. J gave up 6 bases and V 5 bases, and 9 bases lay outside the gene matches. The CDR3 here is CASSPGQGALSEQYF. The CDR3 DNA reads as TGTGCCAGCAGTCCTGGACAGGGGGCGCTCAGCGAGCAGTACTTC.

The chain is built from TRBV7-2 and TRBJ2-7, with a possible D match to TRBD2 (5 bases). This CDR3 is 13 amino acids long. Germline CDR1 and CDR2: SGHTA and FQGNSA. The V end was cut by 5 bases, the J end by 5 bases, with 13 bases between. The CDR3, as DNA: TGTGCCAGCAGCCCCAAGCCGGGGAACGAGCAGTACTTC. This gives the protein CASSPKPGNEQYF.

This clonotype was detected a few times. CDR3 in amino acids: CASSLRTSSVEQFF. CDR3 in DNA: TGCGCCAGCAGCCTACGGACTAGCTCGGTTGAGCAGTTCTTC. The V and J genes are TRBV5-1 and TRBJ2-1, with 8 bases lining up with TRBD2. With V trimmed by 4 bases and J by 9 bases, 9 bases remained unmatched. The CDR3 is made up of 14 amino acids. Germline V gene lookup returns CDR1 SGHRS and CDR2 YFSETQ.

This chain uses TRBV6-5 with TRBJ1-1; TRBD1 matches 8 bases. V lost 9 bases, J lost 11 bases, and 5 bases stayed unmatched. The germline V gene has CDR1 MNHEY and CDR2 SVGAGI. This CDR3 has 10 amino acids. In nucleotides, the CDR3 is TGTGCCAGTTACAGGGACAGGGCTTTCTTT. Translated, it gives CASYRDRAFF.

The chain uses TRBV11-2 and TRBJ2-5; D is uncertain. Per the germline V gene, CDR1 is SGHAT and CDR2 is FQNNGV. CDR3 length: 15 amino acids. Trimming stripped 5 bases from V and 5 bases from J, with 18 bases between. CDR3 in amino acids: CASSPTHSPQETQYF. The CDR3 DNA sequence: TGTGCCAGCAGCCCAACCCACAGCCCTCAGGAGACCCAGTACTTC.

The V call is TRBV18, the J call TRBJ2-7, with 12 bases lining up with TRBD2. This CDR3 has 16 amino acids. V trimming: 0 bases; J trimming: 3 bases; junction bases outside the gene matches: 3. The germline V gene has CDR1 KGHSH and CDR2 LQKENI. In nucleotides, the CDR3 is TGTGCCAGCTCACCACCGGGACTAGCGGGCATCTACGAGCAGTACTTC. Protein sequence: CASSPPGLAGIYEQYF.

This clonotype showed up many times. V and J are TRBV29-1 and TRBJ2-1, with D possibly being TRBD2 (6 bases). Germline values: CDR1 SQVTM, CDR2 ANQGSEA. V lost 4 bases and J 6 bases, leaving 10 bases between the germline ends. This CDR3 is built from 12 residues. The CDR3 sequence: CSVAQGGNEQFF. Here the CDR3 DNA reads TGCAGCGTTGCTCAGGGAGGCAATGAGCAGTTCTTC.

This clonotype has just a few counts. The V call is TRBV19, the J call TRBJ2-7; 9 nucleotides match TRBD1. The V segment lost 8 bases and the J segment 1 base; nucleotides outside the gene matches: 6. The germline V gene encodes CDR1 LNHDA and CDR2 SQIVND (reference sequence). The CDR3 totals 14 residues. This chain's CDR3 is CASHHGTGSYEQYF. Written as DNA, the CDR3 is TGTGCCAGTCACCACGGGACAGGGTCCTACGAGCAGTACTTC.

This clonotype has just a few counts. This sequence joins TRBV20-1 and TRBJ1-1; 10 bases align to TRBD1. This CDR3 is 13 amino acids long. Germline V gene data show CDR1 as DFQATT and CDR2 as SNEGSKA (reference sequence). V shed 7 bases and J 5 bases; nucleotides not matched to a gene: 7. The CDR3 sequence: CSVGRTGGTEAFF. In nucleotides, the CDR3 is TGCAGTGTGGGAAGGACAGGGGGAACTGAAGCTTTCTTT.

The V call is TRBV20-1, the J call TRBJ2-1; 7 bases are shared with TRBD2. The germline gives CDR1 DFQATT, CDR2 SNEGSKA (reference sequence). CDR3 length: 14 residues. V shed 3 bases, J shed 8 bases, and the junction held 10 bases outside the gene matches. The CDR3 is CSARTSTNRDEQFF. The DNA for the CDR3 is TGCAGTGCTAGGACTAGCACCAACCGCGATGAGCAGTTCTTC.

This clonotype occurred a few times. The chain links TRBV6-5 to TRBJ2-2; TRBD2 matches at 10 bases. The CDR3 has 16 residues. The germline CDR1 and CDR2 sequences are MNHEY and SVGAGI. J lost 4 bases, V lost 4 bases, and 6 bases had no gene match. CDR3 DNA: TGTGCCAGCAGTTTCACGACTAGCGGGCCCACCGGGGAGCTGTTTTTT. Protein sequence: CASSFTTSGPTGELFF.

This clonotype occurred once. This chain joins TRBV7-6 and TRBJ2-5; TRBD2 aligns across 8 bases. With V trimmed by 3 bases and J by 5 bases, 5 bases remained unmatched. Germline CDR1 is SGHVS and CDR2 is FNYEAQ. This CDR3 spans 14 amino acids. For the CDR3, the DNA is TGTGCCAGCAGCTTTGGCGGGGGGTACGAGACCCAGTACTTC. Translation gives CASSFGGGYETQYF. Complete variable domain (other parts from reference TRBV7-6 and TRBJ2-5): GAGVSQSPRYKVTKRGQDVALRCDPISGHVSLYWYRQALGQGPEFLTYFNYEAQQDKSGLPNDRFSAERPEGSISTLTIQRTEQRDSAMYRCASSFGGGYETQYFGPGTRLLVL.

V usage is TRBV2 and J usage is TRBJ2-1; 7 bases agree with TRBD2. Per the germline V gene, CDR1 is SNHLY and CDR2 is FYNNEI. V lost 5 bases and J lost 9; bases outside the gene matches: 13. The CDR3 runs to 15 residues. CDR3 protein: CASSLLATEEVEQFF. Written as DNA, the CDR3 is TGTGCCAGCAGTCTACTAGCGACCGAGGAGGTTGAGCAGTTCTTC.

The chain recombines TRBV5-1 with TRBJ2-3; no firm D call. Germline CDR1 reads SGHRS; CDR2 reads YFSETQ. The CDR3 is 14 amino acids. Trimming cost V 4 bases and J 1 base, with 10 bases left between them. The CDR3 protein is CASSPLRGTDTQYF. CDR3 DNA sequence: TGCGCCAGCAGCCCATTACGTGGCACAGATACGCAGTATTTT.